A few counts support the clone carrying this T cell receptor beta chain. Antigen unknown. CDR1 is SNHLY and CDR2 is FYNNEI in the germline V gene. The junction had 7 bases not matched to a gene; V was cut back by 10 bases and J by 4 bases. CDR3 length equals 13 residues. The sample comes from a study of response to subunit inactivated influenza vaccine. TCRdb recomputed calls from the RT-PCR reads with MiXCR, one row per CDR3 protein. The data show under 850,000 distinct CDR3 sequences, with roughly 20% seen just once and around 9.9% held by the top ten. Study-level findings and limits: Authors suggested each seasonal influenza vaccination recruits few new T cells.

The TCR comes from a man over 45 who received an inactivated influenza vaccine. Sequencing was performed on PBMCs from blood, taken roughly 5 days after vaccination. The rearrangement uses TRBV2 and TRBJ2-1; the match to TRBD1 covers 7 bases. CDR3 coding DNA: TGTGCCATCGACAGGGCGAAATACAATGAGCAGTTCTTC. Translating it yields CAIDRAKYNEQFF.